The 21 T cell receptor beta chains given below trace back to one sample, sequenced in a study of blood T cell repertoires in COVID-19. Repertoires were generated with immunoSEQ multiplex PCR, while TCRdb's copy carries only in-frame clones and drops some. The sample has approximately 52,000 clones, approximately 85% seen once. Sequencing used peripheral blood. The receptors were sampled from a human donor in a cohort sampled during active COVID-19.

The chain combines TRBV19 with TRBJ1-2; D uncertain. The CDR3 has 14 amino acids. CDR1 and CDR2 (germline): LNHDA, SQIVND (reference sequence). Trimming took off 3 bases at V and 5 bases at J, with 13 bases between the two ends. Written as DNA, the CDR3 is TGTGCCAGTAGTATGCGGAGGGTCGGGTATGGCTACACCTTC. Its translation is CASSMRRVGYGYTF.

As concerns this clone: Relative to the germline gene, one junction end is altered; a read error may explain this. This chain uses TRBV7-2 with TRBJ2-6, with D possibly being TRBD2 (6 bases). The CDR3 length is 14 residues. The germline V gene encodes CDR1 SGHTA and CDR2 FQGNSA. The CDR3 protein is CASGRDSGANVLAF. Written as DNA, the CDR3 is TGTGCCAGCGGCAGGGACTCTGGGGCCAACGTCCTGGCTTTC.

J is TRBJ2-1 and V is TRBV25-1; TRBD2 aligns across 10 bases. With 6 bases clipped from V and 5 bases from J, the junction kept 13 bases outside the gene matches. The germline V gene has CDR1 MGHDK and CDR2 SYGVNS. The CDR3 sequence is 17 residues long. CDR3 protein: CASRSVLAGSKDNEQFF. The CDR3 DNA sequence: TGTGCCAGCAGGAGCGTACTAGCGGGGTCGAAGGACAATGAGCAGTTCTTC.

The chain links TRBV3-1 (or the pseudogene TRBV3-2) to TRBJ1-2; D is possibly TRBD1 (5 bases). The CDR3 contains 18 residues. V lost 0 bases and J 3 bases, leaving 20 bases between the germline ends. Germline assignment: CDR1 LGHDT and CDR2 YNNKEL (reference sequence). The chain's CDR3 is CASSQEGGRAVTYYGYTF. DNA for the CDR3: TGTGCCAGCAGCCAAGAAGGTGGCAGGGCCGTTACTTACTATGGCTACACCTTC.

The V call is TRBV27, the J call TRBJ2-1, with no clear D. Germline values: CDR1 MNHEY, CDR2 SMNVEV (reference sequence). V lost 3 bases and J 0 bases, leaving 3 bases between the germline ends. CDR3 length equals 13 residues. The CDR3 loop is CASSLSSYNEQFF. The DNA of the CDR3 is TGTGCCAGCAGTTTGAGCTCCTACAATGAGCAGTTCTTC.

The CDR3 protein is CATRFCDRTDSYEQYF. The CDR3 bases are TGTGCCACCAGATTTTGTGACCGGACAGACTCCTACGAGCAGTACTTC. This chain connects TRBV24-1 to TRBJ2-7, with D possibly being TRBD1 (6 bases). V lost 7 bases, J lost 0 bases, and 18 bases lay in between. The germline gives CDR1 KGHDR, CDR2 SFDVKD. This CDR3 has 16 residues.

The CDR3 region is CASSSDRVYQPQHF. In DNA form, the CDR3 reads TGTGCCAGCAGTTCTGACAGGGTGTATCAGCCCCAGCATTTT. The rearrangement links TRBV6-5 to TRBJ1-5; TRBD1 matches 7 bases. Looked up from germline, CDR1 is MNHEY and CDR2 is SVGAGI. Trimming removed 4 bases from V and 5 bases from J; junction bases left unmatched: 5. The CDR3 sequence is 14 residues long.

V is TRBV28 and J is TRBJ1-5; 7 bases match TRBD1. The trim removed 3 bases at V and 7 bases at J, leaving 9 bases unmatched. Germline CDR1 is MDHEN and CDR2 is SYDVKM. This CDR3 contains 15 residues. In DNA, the CDR3 is TGTGCCAGCAGTTTCCCTACAGGGGTTGGACAGCCCCAGCATTTT. Residues: CASSFPTGVGQPQHF.

This clone came up once. The chain uses TRBV5-1 and TRBJ2-7; 8 nucleotides match TRBD1. Germline V gene lookup returns CDR1 SGHRS and CDR2 YFSETQ. The CDR3 length is 14 residues. Trimming removed 3 bases from V and 4 bases from J; junction bases left unmatched: 6. CDR3 sequence (DNA): TGCGCCAGCAGCTCCAGGGGGCGCATATACGAGCAGTACTTC. Its translation: CASSSRGRIYEQYF.

J is TRBJ2-1 and V is TRBV5-1; 7 nucleotides align to TRBD2. Germline CDR1 is SGHRS and CDR2 is YFSETQ. The CDR3 covers 16 residues. J lost 9 bases, V lost 0 bases, and 12 bases had no gene match. The CDR3 coding sequence is TGCGCCAGCAGCTTGGGACTGCGGGAGTTGCTATTTGAGCAGTTCTTC. This gives the protein CASSLGLRELLFEQFF.

The V gene is TRBV9, the J gene TRBJ2-5; unclear D gene. V dropped 3 bases and J dropped 3 bases, with 3 bases sitting between them. CDR1 SGDLS and CDR2 YYNGEE come from the germline V gene. The CDR3 totals 11 residues. CDR3 coding DNA: TGTGCCAGCAGCGCAGAAGAGACCCAGTACTTC. Its translation: CASSAEETQYF.

This clone was seen a handful of times. This sequence joins TRBV29-1 and TRBJ2-5, with 7 nucleotides matching TRBD2. This CDR3 contains 12 residues. The ends lost 7 bases at V and 4 bases at J; junction bases unmatched: 6. CDR1 and CDR2 from the germline V gene are SQVTM and ANQGSEA. CDR3 amino acids: CSGQREGETQYF. The CDR3 nucleotides are TGCAGCGGCCAGCGGGAAGGAGAGACCCAGTACTTC.

V is TRBV6-5 and J is TRBJ2-3, with D perhaps TRBD2 (6 bases). V gave up 7 bases and J gave up 4 bases, with 12 bases separating them. This CDR3 contains 13 residues. Germline V lookup: CDR1 MNHEY, CDR2 SVGAGI. The CDR3 DNA reads TGTGCCAGCAAGGGTCCTAGCGCAGATACGCAGTATTTT. It specifies CASKGPSADTQYF.

V and J are TRBV5-4 and TRBJ2-7; 9 nucleotides line up with TRBD2. Germline lookup yields CDR1 SGHNT and CDR2 YYREEE (reference sequence). The CDR3 consists of 16 residues. Losses at the gene ends were 4 bases for V and 4 bases for J; bases not matched to a gene: 12. The CDR3 region is CASSAGSSGTPYEQYF. CDR3 DNA: TGTGCCAGCAGCGCCGGGTCTAGCGGGACCCCATACGAGCAGTACTTC.

This clone came up a few times. This chain connects TRBV16 to TRBJ2-3, with D possibly being TRBD1 (6 bases). The CDR3 covers 14 residues. V was clipped by 0 bases and J by 6 bases, with 10 bases between them. The germline V gene has CDR1 KGHSY and CDR2 FQNENV. The CDR3 sequence: CASSQSTGQDTQYF. The CDR3, as DNA: TGTGCCAGCAGCCAATCAACAGGGCAGGATACGCAGTATTTT.

The V and J genes are TRBV3-1 (or the pseudogene TRBV3-2) and TRBJ1-2, with no clear D. This CDR3 has 13 amino acids. Germline CDR1 is LGHDT and CDR2 is YNNKEL (reference sequence). Trimming took off 0 bases at V and 0 bases at J, with 2 bases between the two ends. DNA of the CDR3: TGTGCCAGCAGCCAAGACGCTAACTATGGCTACACCTTC. Its translation is CASSQDANYGYTF.

There are a few counts of this clone. The chain joins TRBV27 to TRBJ1-5; TRBD1 matches at 7 bases. The germline V gene encodes CDR1 MNHEY and CDR2 SMNVEV (reference sequence). This CDR3 region has 14 residues. The junction had 4 bases not matched to a gene; V was cut back by 2 bases and J by 6 bases. Here the CDR3 reads CASSLGDRVQPQHF. For the CDR3, the DNA is TGTGCCAGCAGTTTAGGAGACAGGGTTCAGCCCCAGCATTTT.

This chain connects TRBV20-1 to TRBJ2-3; no reliable D call. The CDR3 is made up of 15 amino acids. With 3 bases removed from V and 2 bases from J, the gap between germline ends came to 15 bases. CDR1 and CDR2 from the germline V gene are DFQATT and SNEGSKA (reference sequence). In DNA form, the CDR3 reads TGCAGTGCTAGTAAGAGACTTAGTGACACAGATACGCAGTATTTT. As protein: CSASKRLSDTDTQYF.

The gene calls are TRBV2 and TRBJ2-7; no clear D. This CDR3 contains 14 residues. Between the trimmed V and J ends, which lost 2 bases and 5 bases, there was a span of 13 bases. The germline V gene encodes CDR1 SNHLY and CDR2 FYNNEI. The chain's CDR3 is CASSEPDSRNEQYF. CDR3 DNA sequence: TGTGCCAGCAGTGAACCCGATAGTAGAAACGAGCAGTACTTC.

This chain joins TRBV12-3 or TRBV12-4 and TRBJ1-1; D is perhaps TRBD1 (6 bases). Trimming removed 7 bases from V and 5 bases from J, with 14 bases in between. The CDR3 has 13 amino acids. In DNA, the CDR3 is TGTGCCAGCACCAAAGGGGGGGCGACTGAAGCTTTCTTT. Translated, it gives CASTKGGATEAFF.

The chain recombines TRBV18 with TRBJ2-1; TRBD2 is a possible D gene (6 bases). This CDR3 contains 14 residues. CDR1 is KGHSH, CDR2 LQKENI, per germline. Trimming took 1 base from V and 10 from J, leaving 14 bases between them. CDR3 nucleotides: TGTGCCAGCTCACCACGGAGGGAATCGCGAGAGCAGTTCTTC. Translation gives CASSPRRESREQFF.